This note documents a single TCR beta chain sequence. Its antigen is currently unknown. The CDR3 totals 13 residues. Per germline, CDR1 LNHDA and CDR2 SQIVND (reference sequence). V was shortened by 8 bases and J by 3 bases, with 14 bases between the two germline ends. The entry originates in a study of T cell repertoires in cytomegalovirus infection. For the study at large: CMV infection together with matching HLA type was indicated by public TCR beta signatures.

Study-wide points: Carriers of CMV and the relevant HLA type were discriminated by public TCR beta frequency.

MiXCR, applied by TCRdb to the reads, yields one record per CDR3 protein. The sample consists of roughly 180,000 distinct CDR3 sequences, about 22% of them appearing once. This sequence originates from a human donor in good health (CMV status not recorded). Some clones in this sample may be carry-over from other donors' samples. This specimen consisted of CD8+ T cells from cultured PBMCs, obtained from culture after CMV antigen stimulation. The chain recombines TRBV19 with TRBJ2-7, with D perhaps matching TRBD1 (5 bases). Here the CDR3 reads CASGPRVIYEQYF. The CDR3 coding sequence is TGTGCCAGTGGTCCCAGGGTAATCTACGAGCAGTACTTC. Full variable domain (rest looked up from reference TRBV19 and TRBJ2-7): DGGITQSPKYLFRKEGQNVTLSCEQNLNHDAMYWYRQDPGQGLRLIYYSQIVNDFQKGDIAEGYSVSREKKESFPLTVTSAQKNPTAFYLCASGPRVIYEQYFGPGTRLTVT.